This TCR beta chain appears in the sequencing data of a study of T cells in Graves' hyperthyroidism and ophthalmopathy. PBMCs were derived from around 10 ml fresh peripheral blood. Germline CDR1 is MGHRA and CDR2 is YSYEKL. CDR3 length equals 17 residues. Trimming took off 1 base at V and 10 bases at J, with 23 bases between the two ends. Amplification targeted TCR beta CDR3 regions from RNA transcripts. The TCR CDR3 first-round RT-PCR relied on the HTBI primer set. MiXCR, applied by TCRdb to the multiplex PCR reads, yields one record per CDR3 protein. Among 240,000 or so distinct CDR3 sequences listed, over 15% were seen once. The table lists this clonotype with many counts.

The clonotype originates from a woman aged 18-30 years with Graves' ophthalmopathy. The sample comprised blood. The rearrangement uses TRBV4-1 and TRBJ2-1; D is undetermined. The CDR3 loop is CASSQAPLNFAKSEQFF. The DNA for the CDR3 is TGCGCCAGCAGCCAAGCTCCCCTTAACTTCGCCAAGAGCGAGCAGTTCTTC.